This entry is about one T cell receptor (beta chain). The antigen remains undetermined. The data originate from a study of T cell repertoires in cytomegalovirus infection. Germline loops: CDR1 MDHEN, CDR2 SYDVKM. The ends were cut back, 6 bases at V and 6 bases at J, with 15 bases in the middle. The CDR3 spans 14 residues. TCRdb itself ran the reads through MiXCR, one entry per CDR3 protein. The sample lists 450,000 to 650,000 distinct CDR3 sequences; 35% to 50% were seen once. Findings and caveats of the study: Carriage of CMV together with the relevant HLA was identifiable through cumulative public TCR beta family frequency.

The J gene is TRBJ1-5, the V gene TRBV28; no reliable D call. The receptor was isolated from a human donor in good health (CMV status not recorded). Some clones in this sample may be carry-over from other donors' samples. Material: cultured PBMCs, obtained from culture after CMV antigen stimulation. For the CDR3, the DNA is TGTGCCAGCAGACCCGGCGTTTCGGCTCAGCCCCAGCATTTT. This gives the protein CASRPGVSAQPQHF.